Given below is one T cell receptor beta chain in context. The antigen is unknown. This entry is derived from a study of identifying expanded T cells in peripheral blood. CDR1 is MNHEY, CDR2 SVGAGI, per germline. CDR3 length: 14 amino acids. Trimming removed 6 bases at V and 4 bases at J, with 16 bases between. TCRdb's copy holds only in-frame clones and misses some; the assay was immunoSEQ multiplex PCR. The sample carries around 130,000 clones, about 88% recorded once. Study-level findings and limits: About 1.2 clones differed between technical replicates, versus around 15 and 18 over time. Variance in clone template counts between roughly two-week samples significantly increased with total template count across all healthy donors.

Sequencing was carried out using blood. This chain uses TRBV6-5 with TRBJ2-7; D might be TRBD1 (6 bases). This TCR derives from a person aged 18 to 75 in good health. The CDR3 DNA is TGTGCCAGCAGAGTTACCAGGACAGTTTACGAGCAGTACTTC. Its protein product is CASRVTRTVYEQYF.